A single sample gave rise to the 28 T cell receptor beta chains below, sequenced in a study of T cells in Graves' hyperthyroidism and ophthalmopathy. TCR beta CDR3 regions were amplified from RNA. The HTBI primer set was used in a first-round RT-PCR of the TCR CDR3. TCRdb re-called the multiplex PCR reads with MiXCR, one entry per CDR3 protein. The table records about 660,000 distinct CDR3 sequences, less than 45% of them present only once. Sequenced input: peripheral blood or thyroid tissue (not recorded which). The receptors originated from an adult man with Graves' disease, either hyperthyroidism or ophthalmopathy (not recorded which).

This clonotype appeared many times. Germline is not matched at one junction end, which may reflect a read error. The CDR3 nucleotides are TGTGCCAGCAGTGTCGACAGCACTCAGCCCCAGCATTTT. Amino acid sequence: CASSVDSTQPQHF. The V gene is TRBV2, the J gene TRBJ1-5; possible D gene TRBD1, 5 bases. The CDR3 spans 13 residues. Germline V gene data show CDR1 as SNHLY and CDR2 as FYNNEI.

In this sample, this clonotype turned up many times. The gene calls are TRBV10-3 and TRBJ2-5; D remains ambiguous. The V gene's germline CDR1 is ENHRY and CDR2 SYGVKD. V lost 3 bases and J lost 1, with 6 bases in between. This CDR3 spans 13 amino acids. CDR3 loop: CAISDHSQETQYF. The DNA of the CDR3 is TGTGCCATCAGTGACCATTCCCAAGAGACCCAGTACTTC.

The V and J genes are TRBV20-1 and TRBJ2-5; D is possibly TRBD2 (5 bases). The CDR3 is 14 residues long. With 3 bases removed from V and 4 bases from J, the gap between germline ends came to 15 bases. Germline CDR1 DFQATT, CDR2 SNEGSKA (reference sequence). The CDR3 here is CSARTGVFGETQYF. CDR3 coding DNA: TGCAGTGCTAGGACCGGGGTCTTCGGAGAGACCCAGTACTTC.

This clonotype showed up just once. The rearrangement links TRBV11-1 to TRBJ1-6; D is unclear. Trimming removed 5 bases from V and 4 bases from J, with 15 bases in between. Looked up from germline, CDR1 is SGHAT and CDR2 is FQDESV (reference sequence). This CDR3 has 16 residues. The CDR3: CASSPGSSKYNSPLHF. For the CDR3, the DNA is TGTGCCAGCAGCCCGGGGTCCTCAAAATATAATTCACCCCTCCACTTT. Looking up the rest from reference TRBV11-1 and TRBJ1-6 gives the full variable domain: EAEVAQSPRYKITEKSQAVAFWCDPISGHATLYWYRQILGQGPELLVQFQDESVVDDSQLPKDRFSAERLKGVDSTLKIQPAELGDSAMYLCASSPGSSKYNSPLHFGNGTRLTVT.

The chain recombines TRBV2 with TRBJ2-7, with 7 positions matching TRBD1. The CDR3 is 12 amino acids. V lost 11 bases to trimming and J lost 2 bases; unmatched junction nucleotides: 6. Germline assignment: CDR1 SNHLY and CDR2 FYNNEI. The CDR3 region has the DNA TGTGCCTCAGATCAGGGGGCCTACGAGCAGTACTTC. Translating gives CASDQGAYEQYF.

The CDR3: CASSHTDRDYGSPLHF. The CDR3 nucleotides are TGTGCCAGCAGCCATACGGACAGGGATTACGGTTCACCCCTCCACTTT. The J gene is TRBJ1-6, the V gene TRBV4-2, with TRBD1 matching over 8 bases. V lost 3 bases and J lost 9; bases outside the gene matches: 10. Germline values: CDR1 LGHNA, CDR2 YNFKEQ. The length of the CDR3 is 16 residues.

V usage is TRBV5-1 and J usage is TRBJ2-7; 10 bases are a match to TRBD1. Trimming at V came to 4 bases and at J to 4 bases, leaving 5 bases not matched to a gene. Germline CDR1 SGHRS, CDR2 YFSETQ. The CDR3 covers 14 residues. CDR3 in amino acids: CASSTDRGRYEQYF. CDR3 coding DNA: TGCGCCAGCAGCACTGACAGGGGGCGGTACGAGCAGTACTTC. Full variable domain (missing parts from reference TRBV5-1 and TRBJ2-7): KAGVTQTPRYLIKTRGQQVTLSCSPISGHRSVSWYQQTPGQGLQFLFEYFSETQRNKGNFPGRFSGRQFSNSRSEMNVSTLELGDSALYLCASSTDRGRYEQYFGPGTRLTVT.

This clonotype came up a few times. The rearrangement joins TRBV2 to TRBJ1-2; possible D gene TRBD1, 6 bases. Germline lookup yields CDR1 SNHLY and CDR2 FYNNEI. The length of the CDR3 is 16 residues. V lost 3 bases and J 7 bases, leaving 21 bases between the germline ends. As DNA, the CDR3 is TGTGCCAGCAGTGATGGGGCAGGGGTAGATTCATCTGGCTACACCTTC. Protein product: CASSDGAGVDSSGYTF.

Ten or more counts support this clonotype. The chain combines TRBV10-1 with TRBJ1-1; D remains ambiguous. The CDR3 consists of 14 residues. CDR1 and CDR2 (germline): WNHNN, SYGVQD (reference sequence). Trimming removed 0 bases from V and 5 bases from J, with 10 bases in between. CDR3 loop: CASSESAAGTEAFF. DNA for the CDR3: TGCGCCAGCAGTGAGTCGGCGGCGGGGACTGAAGCTTTCTTT.

This clonotype has a handful of counts. V is TRBV24-1 and J is TRBJ1-5, with D hard to call. CDR3 size: 14 residues. V gave up 5 bases and J gave up 3 bases, with 10 bases separating them. The germline V gene has CDR1 KGHDR and CDR2 SFDVKD. For the CDR3, the DNA is TGTGCCACCAGTGGTGGCAGATACAATCAGCCCCAGCATTTT. It translates to CATSGGRYNQPQHF.

The sample holds a few counts of this clonotype. V usage is TRBV7-9 and J usage is TRBJ2-7; unclear D gene. CDR3 size: 17 residues. Germline values: CDR1 SEHNR, CDR2 FQNEAQ (reference sequence). V lost 2 bases and J 0 bases, leaving 17 bases between the germline ends. Here the CDR3 DNA reads TGTGCCAGCAGCTTAACTGAGTCCGGACCCTCCTCCTACGAGCAGTACTTC. Translation gives CASSLTESGPSSYEQYF.

This clonotype was seen a handful of times. This sequence joins TRBV20-1 and TRBJ1-5, with no clear D. Germline V gene lookup returns CDR1 DFQATT and CDR2 SNEGSKA (reference sequence). The CDR3 has 13 residues. With 6 bases removed from V and 3 bases from J, the gap between germline ends came to 12 bases. The CDR3 bases are TGCAGTGCCCCCGGCCGGAACAATCAGCCCCAGCATTTT. It yields the protein CSAPGRNNQPQHF.

In its sample, this clonotype was seen a few times. The gene calls are TRBV12-3 or TRBV12-4 and TRBJ1-1; D unclear. The V end was cut by 1 base, the J end by 0 bases, with 6 bases between. CDR3 size: 14 residues. The CDR3 protein is CASSLGILNTEAFF. For the CDR3, the DNA is TGTGCCAGCAGTTTAGGAATATTGAACACTGAAGCTTTCTTT.

Regarding this clonotype: The germline gene is not matched at one end of the junction; a read error may be the cause. The chain has TRBV9 and TRBJ1-1, with 8 positions matching TRBD1. Per germline, CDR1 SGDLS and CDR2 YYNGEE. The CDR3 covers 15 residues. In DNA form, the CDR3 reads TGTGCCAGCGGCGCCCAGGCCGGACAGGGCATTGAAGCTTTGTTT. This encodes CASGAQAGQGIEALF.

This clonotype was detected once. This chain joins TRBV10-3 and TRBJ1-2, with unresolved D. The V gene's germline CDR1 is ENHRY and CDR2 SYGVKD. Trimming pared 5 bases from V and 12 bases from J, leaving 16 bases between. The CDR3 is 12 amino acids. DNA for the CDR3: TGTGCCATCAGTCGGACGGTTCAAGGAAACACCTTC. Protein sequence: CAISRTVQGNTF.

In its sample, this clonotype was seen once. DNA of the CDR3: TGTGCCAGCAGCCAAGTAAAGCACGGGGGCTGGAATGAGCAGTTCTTC. Amino acid sequence: CASSQVKHGGWNEQFF. The V and J genes are TRBV7-3 and TRBJ2-1, with D perhaps being TRBD1 or TRBD2 (6 bases each). Germline CDR1 and CDR2: SGHTA and FQGTGA. V was pared by 5 bases and J by 7 bases, with 21 bases between. The CDR3 length is 16 residues.

This clonotype was counted a few times. The chain employs TRBV20-1 and TRBJ2-5, with 8 bases aligning to TRBD2. The CDR3 has 15 amino acids. Germline trimming cut 3 bases from V and 3 bases from J; bases unmatched to any gene: 9. CDR1 and CDR2 from the germline V gene are DFQATT and SNEGSKA (reference sequence). This CDR3 reads CSAREPIAGKETQYF. CDR3 DNA sequence: TGCAGTGCTAGGGAGCCTATAGCGGGAAAAGAGACCCAGTACTTC.

This clonotype has only a few counts. J is TRBJ1-2 and V is TRBV4-1; 8 positions match TRBD1. The CDR3 spans 15 residues. Trimming cost V 4 bases and J 4 bases; bases outside gene matches: 8. Germline CDR1 MGHRA, CDR2 YSYEKL. CDR3 residues: CASSRQTGVVYGYTF. In DNA form, the CDR3 reads TGCGCCAGCAGCCGACAGACAGGGGTTGTCTATGGCTACACCTTC.

Many counts were recorded for this clonotype. This sequence joins TRBV2 and TRBJ1-6; TRBD1 matches at 7 bases. Germline V gene lookup returns CDR1 SNHLY and CDR2 FYNNEI. The V gene end was trimmed by 8 bases and the J gene end by 8 bases; junction bases not matched to a gene: 6. This CDR3 region has 13 residues. The CDR3 reads CASLQGTDSPLHF. CDR3 sequence (DNA): TGTGCCAGCTTACAGGGGACGGATTCACCCCTCCACTTT.

This clonotype was seen only a few times. The V gene is TRBV19, the J gene TRBJ2-7, with 8 bases identical to TRBD2. Unmatched junction bases numbered 16, after V lost 9 bases and J lost 3 bases. Germline CDR1 LNHDA, CDR2 SQIVND (reference sequence). CDR3 length: 16 amino acids. This CDR3 reads CASPSTEQRGFYEQYF. The DNA of the CDR3 is TGTGCCAGCCCATCGACGGAACAGCGGGGGTTCTACGAGCAGTACTTC.

This clonotype occurred many times. V gene TRBV20-1 combines with J gene TRBJ1-1; 7 nucleotides align to TRBD1. There are 14 residues in the CDR3. V trimming: 2 bases; J trimming: 0 bases; junction bases outside the gene matches: 3. Germline V gene lookup returns CDR1 DFQATT and CDR2 SNEGSKA (reference sequence). The CDR3 spells CSARKGAVNTEAFF. CDR3 bases: TGCAGTGCTAGAAAGGGGGCAGTGAACACTGAAGCTTTCTTT.

This clonotype was detected only a few times. The chain couples TRBV6-6 to TRBJ1-1; D call uncertain. CDR3 length: 13 residues. Germline CDR1 and CDR2: MNHNY and SVGAGI (reference sequence). V lost 5 bases to trimming and J lost 6 bases, with 13 bases between them. CDR3 sequence (DNA): TGTGCCAGCAGTATGGACGACAACGCTGAAGCTTTCTTT. This gives the protein CASSMDDNAEAFF.

This clonotype was seen ten or more times. V gene TRBV7-2 combines with J gene TRBJ1-1, with a tentative D call TRBD1 (6 bases). Germline lookup yields CDR1 SGHTA and CDR2 FQGNSA. V was trimmed by 3 bases and J by 1 base, leaving 15 bases between them. This CDR3 contains 16 residues. The DNA of the CDR3 is TGTGCCAGCAGCTTGGTGGGGGCGACACAGAACACTGAAGCTTTCTTT. Translation gives CASSLVGATQNTEAFF.

This clonotype was detected only a few times. This chain links TRBV7-2 with TRBJ1-2; D remains ambiguous. The CDR3 length is 15 residues. Trimming took off 3 bases at V and 1 base at J, with 12 bases between the two ends. The germline V gene encodes CDR1 SGHTA and CDR2 FQGNSA. CDR3 sequence: CASSLVVSFNYGYTF. The CDR3 DNA is TGTGCCAGCAGCTTGGTCGTCTCCTTTAACTATGGCTACACCTTC.

The table lists this clonotype with a few counts. CDR3 coding DNA: TGTGCCAGTAGTGTCCGGGACAGCCCTAACTATGGCTACACCTTC. Translated, it gives CASSVRDSPNYGYTF. The V call is TRBV19, the J call TRBJ1-2; 7 nucleotides match TRBD1. The CDR3 spans 15 residues. CDR1 is LNHDA, CDR2 SQIVND, per germline (reference sequence). After removal of 5 bases from V and 0 bases from J, the junction contained 6 bases not matched to a gene.

This clonotype has only a few counts. This chain uses TRBV19 with TRBJ2-5; D is perhaps TRBD2 (6 bases). Trimming cost V 1 base and J 5 bases, with 14 bases left between them. This CDR3 is built from 15 residues. Germline loops: CDR1 LNHDA, CDR2 SQIVND (reference sequence). The chain's CDR3 is CASSIGAGRAETQYF. CDR3 sequence (DNA): TGTGCCAGTAGTATAGGCGCGGGGCGGGCGGAGACCCAGTACTTC.

This clonotype was seen a single time. The junction does not match germline at one end; this may be a read error. The chain employs TRBV7-9 and TRBJ2-5, with TRBD1 as a possible D gene (6 bases). The CDR3 spans 14 residues. Germline V gene sequence: CDR1 SEHNR, CDR2 FQNEAQ (reference sequence). The CDR3 here is CASSFVQGREAQYF. The CDR3 region has the DNA TGTGCCAGCAGCTTCGTACAGGGACGAGAGGCCCAGTACTTC.

The V gene is TRBV2, the J gene TRBJ2-6; D possibly uses TRBD1 or TRBD2 (5 bases each). The germline gives CDR1 SNHLY, CDR2 FYNNEI. With 6 bases removed from V and 0 bases from J, the gap between germline ends came to 12 bases. CDR3 length: 16 amino acids. CDR3 amino acids: CASSDPGRSGANVLTF. CDR3 bases: TGTGCCAGCAGCGATCCGGGGCGCTCTGGGGCCAACGTCCTGACTTTC.